These 10 T cell receptor beta chains were all obtained from the same sample, sequenced in a study of T cell responses to AZD1222 COVID-19 vaccine. Clones were sequenced by immunoSEQ multiplex PCR, and TCRdb holds only the in-frame ones, with some missing. The sample includes some 100,000 clones, roughly 91% of them seen just once. The specimen comprised peripheral blood, sampled on day 0 of AZD1222 vaccination. The receptors here all came from an adult in good health.

This clone was observed many times. V and J are TRBV27 and TRBJ1-1, with 11 bases matching TRBD1. The CDR3 length is 16 residues. J lost 6 bases, V lost 5 bases, and 11 bases had no gene match. Germline V gives CDR1 MNHEY, CDR2 SMNVEV (reference sequence). The CDR3: CASSPVDRGLLAEAFF. DNA of the CDR3: TGTGCCAGCAGTCCCGTGGACAGGGGGCTCTTGGCTGAAGCTTTCTTT.

The chain has TRBV11-2 and TRBJ1-2; 8 positions match TRBD1. Germline-derived CDR1 and CDR2 are SGHAT and FQNNGV. V was clipped by 5 bases and J by 8 bases; unmatched bases: 13. This CDR3 comprises 15 residues. In DNA, the CDR3 is TGTGCCAGCAGCCCCCTCAGGGGGCTGTTATCGGGCTACACCTTC. Translated, it gives CASSPLRGLLSGYTF.

This clone has only one observation. This chain connects TRBV7-9 to TRBJ1-4; D is unresolved. The germline gives CDR1 SEHNR, CDR2 FQNEAQ (reference sequence). V lost 6 bases, J lost 0 bases, and 8 bases lay in between. The CDR3 has 14 amino acids. Written as DNA, the CDR3 is TGTGCCAGCAGGGACGGACCAACTAATGAAAAACTGTTTTTT. This encodes CASRDGPTNEKLFF.

This chain connects TRBV27 to TRBJ2-5, with unresolved D. This CDR3 is 13 amino acids long. Germline CDR1 MNHEY, CDR2 SMNVEV (reference sequence). The germline V and J ends were trimmed by 4 bases and 4 bases, with 10 bases remaining between them. The CDR3: CASSYTLLETQYF. The CDR3 bases are TGTGCCAGCAGTTACACCCTCTTAGAGACCCAGTACTTC.

The chain couples TRBV2 to TRBJ1-5, with D uncertain. The V gene's germline CDR1 is SNHLY and CDR2 FYNNEI. Trimming removed 8 bases from V and 4 bases from J, with 15 bases in between. This CDR3 spans 14 amino acids. In DNA form, the CDR3 reads TGTGCCAGCGGGGAGGGAGCAGGAAATCAGCCCCAGCATTTT. Encoded protein: CASGEGAGNQPQHF.

The CDR3 DNA follows: TGTGCCAGCAGCCAAGGGGGGGCTTTGACCGGGGAGCTGTTTTTT. Translating gives CASSQGGALTGELFF. This chain links TRBV14 with TRBJ2-2; either TRBD1 or TRBD2 may fit D (6 bases each). The CDR3 runs 15 residues. The germline V gene has CDR1 SGHDN and CDR2 FVKESK. The V end lost 1 base, the J end lost 5 bases, and 11 bases lay between the germline ends.

This chain connects TRBV7-9 to TRBJ1-1; the D is unclear. There are 13 residues in the CDR3. Germline V gene lookup returns CDR1 SEHNR and CDR2 FQNEAQ (reference sequence). V lost 2 bases and J lost 1, with 5 bases in between. CDR3 in amino acids: CASSLSENTEAFF. DNA of the CDR3: TGTGCCAGCAGCTTATCAGAGAACACTGAAGCTTTCTTT.

The chain links TRBV27 to TRBJ2-2; D gene ambiguous. This CDR3 region has 16 residues. Germline V gene sequence: CDR1 MNHEY, CDR2 SMNVEV (reference sequence). The V gene lost 1 base and the J gene lost 3 bases, with 12 bases spanning the gap. CDR3 sequence (DNA): TGTGCCAGCAGTTTATTCCTGCCTGGGGACACCGGGGAGCTGTTTTTT. Translation gives CASSLFLPGDTGELFF.

V and J are TRBV7-3 and TRBJ2-6; 8 nucleotides match TRBD1. After removal of 5 bases from V and 2 bases from J, the junction contained 2 bases not matched to a gene. The V gene's germline CDR1 is SGHTA and CDR2 FQGTGA. The CDR3 extends over 15 amino acids. CDR3 coding DNA: TGTGCCAGCAGCCAACAGGGGGCTGGGGCCAACGTCCTGACTTTC. Translation: CASSQQGAGANVLTF.

The CDR3 nucleotides read TGCAGCGTTGGGGCCGAGACAGGGGGCGAAATCCAACTAGCCAAAAACATTCAGTACTTC. This codes for CSVGAETGGEIQLAKNIQYF. The rearrangement joins TRBV29-1 to TRBJ2-4; TRBD1 aligns across 10 bases. Germline assignment: CDR1 SQVTM and CDR2 ANQGSEA. V lost 4 bases to trimming and J lost 0 bases; unmatched junction nucleotides: 18. CDR3 length equals 20 residues.